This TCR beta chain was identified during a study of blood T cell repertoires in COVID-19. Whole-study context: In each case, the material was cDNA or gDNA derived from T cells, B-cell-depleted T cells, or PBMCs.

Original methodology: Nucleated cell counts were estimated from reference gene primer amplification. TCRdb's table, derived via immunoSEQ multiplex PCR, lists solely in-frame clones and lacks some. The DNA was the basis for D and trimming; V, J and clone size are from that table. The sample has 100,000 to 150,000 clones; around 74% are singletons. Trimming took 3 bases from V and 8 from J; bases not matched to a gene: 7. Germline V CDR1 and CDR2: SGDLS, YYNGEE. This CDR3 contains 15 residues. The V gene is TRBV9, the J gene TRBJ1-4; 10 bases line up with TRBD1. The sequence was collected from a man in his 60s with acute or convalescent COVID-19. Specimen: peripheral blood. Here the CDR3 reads CASSARQGAGEKLFF. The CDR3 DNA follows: TGTGCCAGCAGCGCCAGACAGGGGGCAGGGGAAAAACTGTTTTTT.